This TCR beta chain emerged from a study of blood T cell repertoires in COVID-19. The table came from immunoSEQ multiplex PCR; TCRdb's copy has only in-frame clones and leaves some out. Altogether some 150,000 clones are present, roughly 88% being singletons, with the ten largest covering about 0.63%. Trimming removed 3 bases from V and 7 bases from J, with 6 bases in between. The CDR3 extends over 11 amino acids. Material for sequencing was peripheral blood. V and J are TRBV12-3 or TRBV12-4 and TRBJ1-2; no clear D gene. The TCR sequence derives from a man aged 60-69 years with COVID-19, enrolled during active disease. CDR3 protein: CASSFYGGYTF. In nucleotides, the CDR3 is TGTGCCAGCAGTTTCTACGGTGGCTACACCTTC.